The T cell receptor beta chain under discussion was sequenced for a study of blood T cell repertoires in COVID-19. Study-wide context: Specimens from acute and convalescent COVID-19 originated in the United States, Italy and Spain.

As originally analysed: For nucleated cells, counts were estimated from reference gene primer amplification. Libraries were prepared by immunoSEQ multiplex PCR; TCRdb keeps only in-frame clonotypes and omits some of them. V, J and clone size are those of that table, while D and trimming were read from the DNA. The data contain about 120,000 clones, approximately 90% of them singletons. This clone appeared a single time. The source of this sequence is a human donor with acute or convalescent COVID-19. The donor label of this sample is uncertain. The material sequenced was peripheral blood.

CDR3 amino acids: CASSRSYNSPLHF. In nucleotides, the CDR3 is TGTGCCAGCAGCCGCTCCTATAATTCACCCCTCCACTTT. The chain joins TRBV27 to TRBJ1-6; no firm D call. V was pared by 6 bases and J by 0 bases, with 3 bases between. This CDR3 comprises 13 residues. The germline V gene encodes CDR1 MNHEY and CDR2 SMNVEV (reference sequence).